This T cell receptor beta chain was documented in a study of identical twins. Study observations and caveats: Within monozygotic twins, out-of-frame TCR alpha sharing was underestimated by the models. Rather than following the same donors, the conclusions depended on cross-sectional statistical analysis. Shared out-of-frame alpha sequences (those common to twins) showed excess low generation probability.

The cDNA had a unique molecular identifier and a template-switch universal primer site. Via MiXCR, TCRdb re-called the 5' RACE reads, giving one row per CDR3 protein. The sample consists of under 300,000 distinct CDR3 sequences, about 8.3% of them appearing once. V gave up 2 bases and J gave up 2 bases, with 10 bases separating them. Germline V gives CDR1 MNHEY, CDR2 SMNVEV (reference sequence). The CDR3 is made up of 14 amino acids. This clonotype has ten or more counts. The antigen is unknown. In addition, the sample was reused for a study of yellow fever vaccine responses in identical twins.

The sequence was obtained from a woman under 30 in good health. What was sequenced was CD8+ T cells sorted from blood. The chain has TRBV27 and TRBJ2-7; TRBD1 is a possible D gene (6 bases). CDR3 DNA: TGTGCCAGCAGTTTAACAGGGCCGCCCTACGAGCAGTACTTC. It yields the protein CASSLTGPPYEQYF.